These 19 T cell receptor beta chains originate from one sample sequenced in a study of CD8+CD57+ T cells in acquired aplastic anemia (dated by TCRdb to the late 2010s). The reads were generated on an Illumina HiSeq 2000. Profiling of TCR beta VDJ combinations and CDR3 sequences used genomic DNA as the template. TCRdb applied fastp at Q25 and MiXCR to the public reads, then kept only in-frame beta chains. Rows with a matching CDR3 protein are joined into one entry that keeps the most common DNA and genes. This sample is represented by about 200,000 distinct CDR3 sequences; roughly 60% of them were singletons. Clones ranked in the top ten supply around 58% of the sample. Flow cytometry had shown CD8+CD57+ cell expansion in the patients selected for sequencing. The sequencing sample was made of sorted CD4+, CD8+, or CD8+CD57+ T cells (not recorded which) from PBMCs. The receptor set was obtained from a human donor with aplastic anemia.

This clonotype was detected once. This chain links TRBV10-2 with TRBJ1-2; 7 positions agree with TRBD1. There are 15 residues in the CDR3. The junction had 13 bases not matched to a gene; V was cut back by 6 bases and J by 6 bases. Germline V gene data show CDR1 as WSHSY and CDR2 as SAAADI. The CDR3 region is CASREGGAVLDGYTF. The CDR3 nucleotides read TGCGCCAGCAGAGAAGGGGGCGCGGTCTTGGATGGCTACACCTTC.

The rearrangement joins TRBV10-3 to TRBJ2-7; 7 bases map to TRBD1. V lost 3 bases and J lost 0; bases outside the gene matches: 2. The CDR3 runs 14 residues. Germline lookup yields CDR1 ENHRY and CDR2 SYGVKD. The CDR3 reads CAISDRTGSYEQYF. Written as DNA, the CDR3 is TGTGCCATCAGTGATAGGACAGGCTCCTACGAGCAGTACTTC.

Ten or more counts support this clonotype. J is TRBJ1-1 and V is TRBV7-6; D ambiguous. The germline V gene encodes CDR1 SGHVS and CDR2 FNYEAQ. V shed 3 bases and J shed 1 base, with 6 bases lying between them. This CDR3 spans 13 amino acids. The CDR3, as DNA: TGTGCCAGCAGCTTGGGCGAGAACACTGAAGCTTTCTTT. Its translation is CASSLGENTEAFF.

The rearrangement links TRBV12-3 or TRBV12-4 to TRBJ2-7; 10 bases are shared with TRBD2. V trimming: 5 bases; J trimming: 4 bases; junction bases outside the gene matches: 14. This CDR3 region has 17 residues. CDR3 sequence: CASSDGLASGRTYEQYF. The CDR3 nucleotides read TGTGCCAGCAGTGACGGTTTGGCTAGCGGGAGAACATACGAGCAGTACTTC.

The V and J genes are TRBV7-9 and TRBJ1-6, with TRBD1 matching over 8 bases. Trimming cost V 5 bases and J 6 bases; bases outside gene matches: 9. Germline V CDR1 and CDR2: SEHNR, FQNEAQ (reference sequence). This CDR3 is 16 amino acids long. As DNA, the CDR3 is TGTGCCAGCAGCGCGGACAGGGTGGGTGCTAATTCACCCCTCCACTTT. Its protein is CASSADRVGANSPLHF. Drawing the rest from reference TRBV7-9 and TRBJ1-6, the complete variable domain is DTGVSQNPRHKITKRGQNVTFRCDPISEHNRLYWYRQTLGQGPEFLTYFQNEAQLEKSRLLSDRFSAERPKGSFSTLEIQRTEQGDSAMYLCASSADRVGANSPLHFGNGTRLTVT.

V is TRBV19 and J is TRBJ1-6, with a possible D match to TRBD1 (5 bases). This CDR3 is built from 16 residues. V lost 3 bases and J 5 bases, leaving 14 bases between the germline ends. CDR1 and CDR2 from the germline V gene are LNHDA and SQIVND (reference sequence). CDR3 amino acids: CASSMRGEGDNSPLHF. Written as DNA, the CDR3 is TGTGCCAGTAGTATGCGGGGGGAGGGCGATAATTCACCCCTCCACTTT.

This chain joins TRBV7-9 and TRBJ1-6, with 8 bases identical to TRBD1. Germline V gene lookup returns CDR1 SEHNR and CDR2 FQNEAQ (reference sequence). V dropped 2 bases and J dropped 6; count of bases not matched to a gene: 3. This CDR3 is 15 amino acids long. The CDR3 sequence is CASSLFGQGNSPLHF. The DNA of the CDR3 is TGTGCCAGCAGCTTATTTGGACAGGGTAATTCACCCCTCCACTTT.

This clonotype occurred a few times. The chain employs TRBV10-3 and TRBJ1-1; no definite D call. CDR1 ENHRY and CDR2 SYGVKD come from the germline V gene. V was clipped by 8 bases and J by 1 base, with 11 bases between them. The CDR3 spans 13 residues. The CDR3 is CAIVMGPNTEAFF. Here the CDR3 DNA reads TGTGCCATCGTTATGGGCCCGAACACTGAAGCTTTCTTT.

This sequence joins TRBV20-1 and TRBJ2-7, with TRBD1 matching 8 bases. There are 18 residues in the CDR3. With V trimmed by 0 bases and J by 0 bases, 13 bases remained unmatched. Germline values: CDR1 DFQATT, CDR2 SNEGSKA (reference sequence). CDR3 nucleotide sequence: TGCAGTGCTAGAGATCTTACAGGGGGGCTTTCGAGCTCCTACGAGCAGTACTTC. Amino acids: CSARDLTGGLSSSYEQYF.

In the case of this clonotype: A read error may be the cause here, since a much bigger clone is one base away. CDR3 loop: CVWSPGTVAEQYF. The CDR3 DNA sequence: TGTGTCTGGAGTCCAGGGACCGTCGCCGAGCAGTACTTC. The chain joins TRBV30 to TRBJ2-7, with D perhaps TRBD1 or TRBD2 (5 bases each). Germline loops: CDR1 GTSNPN, CDR2 SVGIG (reference sequence). This CDR3 has 13 residues.

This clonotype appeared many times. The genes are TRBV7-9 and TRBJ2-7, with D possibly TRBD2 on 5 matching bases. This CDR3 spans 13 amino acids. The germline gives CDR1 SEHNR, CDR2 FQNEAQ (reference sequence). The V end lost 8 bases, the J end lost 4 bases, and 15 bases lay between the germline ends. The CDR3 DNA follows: TGTGCCAGCGGTCTTGAGGGTCGGTACGAGCAGTACTTC. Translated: CASGLEGRYEQYF.

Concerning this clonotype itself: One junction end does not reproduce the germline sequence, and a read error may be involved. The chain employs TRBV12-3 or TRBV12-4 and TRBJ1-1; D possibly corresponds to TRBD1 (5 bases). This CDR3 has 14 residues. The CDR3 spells CAGSLFGGNTEAFF. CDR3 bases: TGTGCCGGCAGTTTATTCGGGGGGAACACTGAAGCTTTCTTT.

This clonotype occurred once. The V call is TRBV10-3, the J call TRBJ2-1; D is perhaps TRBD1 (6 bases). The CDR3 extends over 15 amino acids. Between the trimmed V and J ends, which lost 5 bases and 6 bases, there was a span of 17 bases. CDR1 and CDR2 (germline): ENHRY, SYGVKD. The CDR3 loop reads CAISRDTPRSNEQFF. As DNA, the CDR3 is TGTGCCATCAGTCGGGACACCCCGCGTTCCAATGAGCAGTTCTTC.

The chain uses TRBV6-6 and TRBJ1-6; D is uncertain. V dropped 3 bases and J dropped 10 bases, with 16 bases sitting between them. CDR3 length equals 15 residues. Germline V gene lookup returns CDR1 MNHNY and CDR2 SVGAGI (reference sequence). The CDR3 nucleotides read TGTGCCAGCAGTTATTACTCGGATGCGAGCTCACCCCTCCACTTT. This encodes CASSYYSDASSPLHF.

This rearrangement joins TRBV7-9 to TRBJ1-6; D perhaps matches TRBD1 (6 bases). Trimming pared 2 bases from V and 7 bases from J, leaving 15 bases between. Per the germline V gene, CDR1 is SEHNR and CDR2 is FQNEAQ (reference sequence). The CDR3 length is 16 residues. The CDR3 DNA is TGTGCCAGCAGCTTACAGGGAGGGCAGGGGAATTCACCCCTCCACTTT. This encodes CASSLQGGQGNSPLHF.

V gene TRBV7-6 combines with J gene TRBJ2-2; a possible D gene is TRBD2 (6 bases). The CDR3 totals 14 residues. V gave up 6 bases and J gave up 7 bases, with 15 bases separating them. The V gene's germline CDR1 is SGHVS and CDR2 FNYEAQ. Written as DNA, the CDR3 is TGTGCCAGCAGTTACGGGGACTTGAACGGGGAGCTGTTTTTT. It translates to CASSYGDLNGELFF.

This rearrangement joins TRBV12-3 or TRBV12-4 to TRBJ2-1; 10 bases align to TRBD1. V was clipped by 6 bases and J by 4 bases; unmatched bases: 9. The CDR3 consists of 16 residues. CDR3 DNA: TGTGCCAGCAGCCACGCCCGGGGACAGGGGTACAATGAGCAGTTCTTC. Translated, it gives CASSHARGQGYNEQFF.

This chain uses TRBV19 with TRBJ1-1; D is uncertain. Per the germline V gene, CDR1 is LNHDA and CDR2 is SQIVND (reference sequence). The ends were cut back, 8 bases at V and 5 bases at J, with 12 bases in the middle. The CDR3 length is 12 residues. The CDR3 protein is CASGPLGTEAFF. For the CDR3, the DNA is TGTGCCAGTGGGCCCTTGGGGACTGAAGCTTTCTTT. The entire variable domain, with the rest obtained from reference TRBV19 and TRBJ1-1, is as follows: DGGITQSPKYLFRKEGQNVTLSCEQNLNHDAMYWYRQDPGQGLRLIYYSQIVNDFQKGDIAEGYSVSREKKESFPLTVTSAQKNPTAFYLCASGPLGTEAFFGQGTRLTVV.

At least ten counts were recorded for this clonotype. This chain's CDR3 is CASSPDRGWETQYF. CDR3 nucleotides: TGTGCCAGCAGCCCAGACAGGGGGTGGGAGACCCAGTACTTC. This chain connects TRBV12-3 or TRBV12-4 to TRBJ2-5, with TRBD1 identical over 9 bases. V trimming: 6 bases; J trimming: 5 bases; junction bases outside the gene matches: 7. CDR3 size: 14 residues.